The clone carrying this T cell receptor (beta chain) is identified as medium-sized from frequency. Its antigen is still unknown. UMI-tagged TRB cDNA libraries were built via 5' RACE. TCRdb reanalyzed the 5' RACE reads, giving one entry per CDR3 protein sequence and no DNA. The ten top clones account for around 1.5%, within a sample of a few thousand distinct CDR3 sequences. This sample stems from a study of CXCR3-negative and CXCR3-positive naive CD8 T cells. CDR3 length: 16 residues. Germline lookup yields CDR1 SGHVS and CDR2 FQNEAQ. Study results and limitations: Both of the naive subsets showed about the same high diversity, but memory CD8+ cells had much less.

Researchers sorted under 350,000 cells of each CD8+ T cell subset in triplicate. The chain recombines TRBV7-8 with TRBJ1-1; TCRdb gives TRBD1 as the D gene, but with no DNA this cannot be confirmed. The specimen was naive CXCR3- CD8+ T cells from blood. This sample's subset: CD45RO-CCR7+CD27+CD95- naive CD8+ T cells lacking CXCR3 (TNR3-). This TCR was recovered from a human donor in good health. Some clones in this sample may be carry-over from other donors' samples. CDR3 region: CASSLAVPRSGTEAFF.